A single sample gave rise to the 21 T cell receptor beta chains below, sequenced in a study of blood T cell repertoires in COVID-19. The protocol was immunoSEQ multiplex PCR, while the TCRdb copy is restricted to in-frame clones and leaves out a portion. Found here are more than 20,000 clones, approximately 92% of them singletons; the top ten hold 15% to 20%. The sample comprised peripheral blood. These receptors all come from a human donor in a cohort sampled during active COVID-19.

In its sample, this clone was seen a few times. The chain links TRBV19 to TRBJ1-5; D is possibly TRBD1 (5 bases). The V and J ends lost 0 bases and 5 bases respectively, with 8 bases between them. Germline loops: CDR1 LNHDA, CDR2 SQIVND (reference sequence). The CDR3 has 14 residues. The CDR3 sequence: CASSIDQGYQPQHF. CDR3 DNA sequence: TGTGCCAGTAGTATAGATCAGGGATATCAGCCCCAGCATTTT.

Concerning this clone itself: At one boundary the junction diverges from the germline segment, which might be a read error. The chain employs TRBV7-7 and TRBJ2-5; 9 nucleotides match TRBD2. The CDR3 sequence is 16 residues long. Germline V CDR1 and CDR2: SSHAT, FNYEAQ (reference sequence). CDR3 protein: CASSNLAGEHQETQYF. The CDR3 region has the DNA TGTGCTAGCAGCAATTTAGCGGGGGAACACCAAGAGACCCAGTACTTC.

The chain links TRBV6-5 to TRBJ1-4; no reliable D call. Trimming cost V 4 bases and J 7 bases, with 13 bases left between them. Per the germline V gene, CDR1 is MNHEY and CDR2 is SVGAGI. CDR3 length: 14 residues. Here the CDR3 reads CASSSTRPGEKLFF. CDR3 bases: TGTGCCAGCAGTTCCACACGGCCGGGTGAAAAACTGTTTTTT.

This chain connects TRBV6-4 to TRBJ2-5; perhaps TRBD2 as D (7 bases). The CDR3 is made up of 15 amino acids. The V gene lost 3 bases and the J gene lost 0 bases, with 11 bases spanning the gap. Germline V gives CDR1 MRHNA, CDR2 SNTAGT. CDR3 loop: CASSEGGGNQETQYF. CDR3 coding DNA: TGTGCCAGCAGTGAGGGAGGGGGAAACCAAGAGACCCAGTACTTC.

CDR3 nucleotide sequence: TGTGCCAGCTCGACGGGACAAAGCTCCTACAATGAGCAGTTCTTC. Protein sequence: CASSTGQSSYNEQFF. The rearrangement uses TRBV18 and TRBJ2-1; weak D call: TRBD1 (6 bases). V was trimmed by 6 bases and J by 0 bases, leaving 12 bases between them. The CDR3 extends over 15 amino acids. CDR1 and CDR2 from the germline V gene are KGHSH and LQKENI.

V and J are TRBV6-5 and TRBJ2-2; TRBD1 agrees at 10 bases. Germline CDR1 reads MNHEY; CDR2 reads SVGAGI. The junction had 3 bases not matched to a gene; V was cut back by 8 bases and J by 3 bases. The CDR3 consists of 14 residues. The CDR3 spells CASSTGGDTGELFF. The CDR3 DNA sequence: TGTGCCAGCTCGACAGGGGGCGACACCGGGGAGCTGTTTTTT.

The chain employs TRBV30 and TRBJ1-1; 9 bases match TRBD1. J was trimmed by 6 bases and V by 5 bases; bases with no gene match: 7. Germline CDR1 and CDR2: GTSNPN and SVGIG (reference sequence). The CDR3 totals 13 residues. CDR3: CAWVDRGGAEAFF. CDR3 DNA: TGTGCCTGGGTGGACAGGGGAGGAGCTGAAGCTTTCTTT.

The CDR3 DNA reads TGCGCCAGCAGCTTTGAGGGACAGGGGGCATTCCACGAGCAGTACTTC. Translation: CASSFEGQGAFHEQYF. The rearrangement links TRBV5-1 to TRBJ2-7; 12 bases are a match to TRBD1. In germline, CDR1 is SGHRS, CDR2 YFSETQ. The ends lost 2 bases at V and 5 bases at J; junction bases unmatched: 8. The CDR3 is 16 amino acids.

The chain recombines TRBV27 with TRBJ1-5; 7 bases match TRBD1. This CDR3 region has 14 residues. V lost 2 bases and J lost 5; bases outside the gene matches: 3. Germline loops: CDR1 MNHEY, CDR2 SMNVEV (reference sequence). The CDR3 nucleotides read TGTGCCAGCAGTTTAAAGGACAGGTATCAGCCCCAGCATTTT. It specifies CASSLKDRYQPQHF.

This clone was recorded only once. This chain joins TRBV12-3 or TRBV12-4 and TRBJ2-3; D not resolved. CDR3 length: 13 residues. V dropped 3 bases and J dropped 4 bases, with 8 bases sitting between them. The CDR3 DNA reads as TGTGCCAGCAGTTTGAGTACGGCAGATACGCAGTATTTT. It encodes CASSLSTADTQYF.

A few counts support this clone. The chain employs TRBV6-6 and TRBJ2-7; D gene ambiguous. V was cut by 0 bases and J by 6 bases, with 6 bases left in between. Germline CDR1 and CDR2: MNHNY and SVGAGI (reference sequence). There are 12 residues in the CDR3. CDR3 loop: CASSYSLSEQYF. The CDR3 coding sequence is TGTGCCAGCAGTTACTCGTTGAGCGAGCAGTACTTC.

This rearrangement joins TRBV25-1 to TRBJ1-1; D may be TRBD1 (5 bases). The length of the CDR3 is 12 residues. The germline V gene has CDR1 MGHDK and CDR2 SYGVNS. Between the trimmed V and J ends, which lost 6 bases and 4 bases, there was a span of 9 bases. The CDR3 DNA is TGTGCCAGCAGGGGGCCAGGCACTGAAGCTTTCTTT. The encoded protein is CASRGPGTEAFF. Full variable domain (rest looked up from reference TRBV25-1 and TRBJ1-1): EADIYQTPRYLVIGTGKKITLECSQTMGHDKMYWYQQDPGMELHLIHYSYGVNSTEKGDLSSESTVSRIRTEHFPLTLESARPSHTSQYLCASRGPGTEAFFGQGTRLTVV.

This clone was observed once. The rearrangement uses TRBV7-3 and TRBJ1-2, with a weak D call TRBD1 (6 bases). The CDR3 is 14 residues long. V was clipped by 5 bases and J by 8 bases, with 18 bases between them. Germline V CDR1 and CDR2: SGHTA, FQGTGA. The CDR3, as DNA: TGTGCCAGCAGCACGGGAGGGGAGGGGGACGGCTACACCTTC. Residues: CASSTGGEGDGYTF.

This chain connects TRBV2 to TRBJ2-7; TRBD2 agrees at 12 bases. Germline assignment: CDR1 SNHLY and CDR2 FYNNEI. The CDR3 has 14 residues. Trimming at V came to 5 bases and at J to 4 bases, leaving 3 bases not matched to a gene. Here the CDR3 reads CASSQLAGGYEQYF. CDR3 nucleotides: TGTGCCAGCAGTCAACTAGCGGGGGGATACGAGCAGTACTTC.

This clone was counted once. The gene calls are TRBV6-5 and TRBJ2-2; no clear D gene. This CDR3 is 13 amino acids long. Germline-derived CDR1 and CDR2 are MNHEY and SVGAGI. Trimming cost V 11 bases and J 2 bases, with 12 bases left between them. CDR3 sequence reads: CASQALNTGELFF. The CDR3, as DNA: TGTGCCTCCCAGGCCCTAAACACCGGGGAGCTGTTTTTT.

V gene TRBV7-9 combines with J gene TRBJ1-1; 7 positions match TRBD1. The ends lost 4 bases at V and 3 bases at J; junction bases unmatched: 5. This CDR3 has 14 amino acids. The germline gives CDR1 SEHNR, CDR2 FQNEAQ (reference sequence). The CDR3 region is CASSSATGYTEAFF. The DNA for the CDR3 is TGTGCCAGCAGCTCCGCGACAGGGTACACTGAAGCTTTCTTT.

The CDR3 DNA sequence: TGTGCCAGCAGTGAAGGGAGGGACACTCCCCTCCACTTT. Amino acids: CASSEGRDTPLHF. The chain has TRBV6-4 and TRBJ1-6, with D tentatively TRBD1 (6 bases). Germline assignment: CDR1 MRHNA and CDR2 SNTAGT. The CDR3 is made up of 13 amino acids. V was cut by 3 bases and J by 13 bases, with 13 bases left in between.

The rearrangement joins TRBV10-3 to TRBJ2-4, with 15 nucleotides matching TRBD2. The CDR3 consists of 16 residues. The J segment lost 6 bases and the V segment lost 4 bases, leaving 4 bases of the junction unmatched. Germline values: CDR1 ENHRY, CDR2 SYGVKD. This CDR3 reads CAISGTSGGGGNIQYF. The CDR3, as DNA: TGTGCCATCAGTGGGACTAGCGGGGGGGGAGGAAACATTCAGTACTTC.

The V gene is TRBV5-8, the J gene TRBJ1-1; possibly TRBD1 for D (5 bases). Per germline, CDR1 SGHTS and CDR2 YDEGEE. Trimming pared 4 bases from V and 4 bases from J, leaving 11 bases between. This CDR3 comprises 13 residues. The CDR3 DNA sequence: TGTGCCAGCAGCCAAAGGGGTGGCACTGAAGCTTTCTTT. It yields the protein CASSQRGGTEAFF.

The CDR3 DNA follows: TGTGCCAGCAGCTCTTACTCTGGAAACACCATATATTTT. Its translation: CASSSYSGNTIYF. The chain joins TRBV7-2 to TRBJ1-3, with D hard to call. The CDR3 sequence is 13 residues long. The germline CDR1 and CDR2 sequences are SGHTA and FQGNSA. V lost 4 bases to trimming and J lost 0 bases, with 4 bases between them.

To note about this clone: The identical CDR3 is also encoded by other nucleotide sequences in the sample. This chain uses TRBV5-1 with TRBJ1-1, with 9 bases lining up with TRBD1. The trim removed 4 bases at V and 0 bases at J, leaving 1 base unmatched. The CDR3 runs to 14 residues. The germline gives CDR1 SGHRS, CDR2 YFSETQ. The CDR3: CASSGTGLNTEAFF. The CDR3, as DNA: TGCGCCAGCAGCGGGACAGGGTTGAACACTGAAGCTTTCTTT. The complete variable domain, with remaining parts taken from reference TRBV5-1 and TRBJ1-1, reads KAGVTQTPRYLIKTRGQQVTLSCSPISGHRSVSWYQQTPGQGLQFLFEYFSETQRNKGNFPGRFSGRQFSNSRSEMNVSTLELGDSALYLCASSGTGLNTEAFFGQGTRLTVV.